The clone carrying this TCR beta chain showed up just a few times. Its matching antigen is unknown. The data stem from a study of T cells in Graves' hyperthyroidism and ophthalmopathy. The CDR3 loop spans 18 amino acids. Trimming took 2 bases from V and 4 from J, leaving 23 bases between them. Germline assignment: CDR1 KGHSH and CDR2 LQKENI. General observations from the study: Blood also showed most of the thyroid clonotypes that were expanded above 0.001.

Regions amplified from RNA transcripts were the TCR beta CDR3 regions. First-round RT-PCR of the TCR CDR3 relied on the HTBI primer set. Using its own MiXCR run on the multiplex PCR reads, TCRdb lists one record per CDR3 protein. Among over 550,000 distinct CDR3 sequences listed, 16% were seen once. Sequences were obtained from blood. V gene TRBV18 combines with J gene TRBJ1-1, with D possibly TRBD1 on 6 matching bases. The TCR originated in a young woman with Graves' hyperthyroidism. CDR3 DNA: TGTGCCAGCTCACCAGACGGGGGAAACAGGGCGGGAGGCACTGAAGCTTTCTTT. Translated, it gives CASSPDGGNRAGGTEAFF. The entire variable domain, with the rest obtained from reference TRBV18 and TRBJ1-1, is as follows: NAGVMQNPRHLVRRRGQEARLRCSPMKGHSHVYWYRQLPEEGLKFMVYLQKENIIDESGMPKERFSAEFPKEGPSILRIQQVVRGDSAAYFCASSPDGGNRAGGTEAFFGQGTRLTVV.